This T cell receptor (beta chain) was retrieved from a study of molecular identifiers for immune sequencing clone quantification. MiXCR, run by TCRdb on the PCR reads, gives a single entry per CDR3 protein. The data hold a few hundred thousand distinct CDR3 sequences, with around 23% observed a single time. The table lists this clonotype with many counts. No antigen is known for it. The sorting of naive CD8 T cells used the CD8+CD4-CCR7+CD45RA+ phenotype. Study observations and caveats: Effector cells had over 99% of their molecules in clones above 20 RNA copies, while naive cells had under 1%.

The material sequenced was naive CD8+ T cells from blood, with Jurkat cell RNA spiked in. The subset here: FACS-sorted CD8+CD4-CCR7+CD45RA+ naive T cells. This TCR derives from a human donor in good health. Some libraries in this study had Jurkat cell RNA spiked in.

In DNA, the CDR3 is TGTGCCAGCAGTGAACCGACTAGCGGGGCAGATACGCAGTATTTT. Its protein product is CASSEPTSGADTQYF. The gene calls are TRBV2 and TRBJ2-3, with 11 bases that match TRBD2. Per germline, CDR1 SNHLY and CDR2 FYNNEI. V gave up 2 bases and J gave up 4 bases; unmatched junction bases: 2. This CDR3 contains 15 residues.